The sequence of this T cell receptor beta chain was determined in a study of CD8 T cells in Susac syndrome. Reverse transcription of about 0.45 to 1 ug RNA was performed with random hexamers. MiXCR, run by TCRdb on the immunoSEQ multiplex PCR reads, gives a single entry per CDR3 protein. The sample contains fewer than 70,000 distinct CDR3 sequences, 95% of which appear only once. V lost 0 bases and J lost 6, with 11 bases in between. This CDR3 contains 15 residues. Germline V gene data show CDR1 as MNHEY and CDR2 as SVGAGI. This rearrangement joins TRBV6-5 to TRBJ1-4; D not resolved. Material: CD8+ T cells from PBMCs. The clonotype comes from a human donor in good health. CDR3 nucleotides: TGTGCCAGCAGTTACTCAGGACTGCTGTATGAAAAACTGTTTTTT. This sequence encodes CASSYSGLLYEKLFF.